The 28 T cell receptor beta chains reported below all come from one sample, sequenced in a study of vaccination and CD4 T cells after COVID-19. Oncomine TCR Beta short-read sequencing was applied to DNA from cultured CD4+ T cells. TCRdb ran MiXCR on the PCR reads and lists one entry per CDR3 protein. The sample holds around 19,000 distinct CDR3 sequences; 52% are singletons and the top ten take 6% to 7.5%. Antigen specificity for these receptors is unknown. Noted treatment: approximately 10-day PBMC culture with coronavirus spike peptide pools or control peptides (ViraFEST assay). Specimen: CD4+ T cells from blood, cultured in vitro. The receptor set was obtained from a human donor who had recovered from COVID-19.

This clonotype has a handful of counts. The J gene is TRBJ2-7, the V gene TRBV20-1, with 13 bases that match TRBD2. The CDR3 loop spans 15 amino acids. Trimming at V came to 3 bases and at J to 6 bases, leaving 8 bases not matched to a gene. The germline V gene has CDR1 DFQATT and CDR2 SNEGSKA (reference sequence). The CDR3, as DNA: TGCAGTGCTAGGGGACTAGCGGGGACCTTCGGCGAGCAGTACTTC. This sequence encodes CSARGLAGTFGEQYF.

This clonotype has just one count. The chain carries TRBV12-3 or TRBV12-4 and TRBJ1-1; D gene unclear. The CDR3 is made up of 13 amino acids. The V gene lost 5 bases and the J gene lost 4 bases, with 11 bases spanning the gap. This CDR3 is CASSPRPSTEAFF. CDR3 nucleotides: TGTGCCAGCAGTCCTCGGCCCAGCACTGAAGCTTTCTTT.

The chain combines TRBV29-1 with TRBJ2-5, with a tentative D call TRBD1 (5 bases). Germline CDR1 and CDR2: SQVTM and ANQGSEA. CDR3 length: 12 amino acids. V gave up 3 bases and J gave up 4 bases, with 9 bases separating them. As DNA, the CDR3 is TGCAGCGTTGACAGGCAGGGAGAGACCCAGTACTTC. It is translated as CSVDRQGETQYF.

This chain joins TRBV10-2 and TRBJ2-5, with 13 positions matching TRBD2. The ends lost 6 bases at V and 3 bases at J; junction bases unmatched: 7. The CDR3 consists of 16 residues. Germline values: CDR1 WSHSY, CDR2 SAAADI. The CDR3 protein is CASRFTSGGDKETQYF. The CDR3 DNA follows: TGCGCCAGCAGATTCACTAGCGGGGGGGACAAAGAGACCCAGTACTTC.

This clonotype showed up just once. V and J are TRBV4-3 and TRBJ2-5; the match to TRBD2 covers 12 bases. V shed 0 bases and J 4 bases; nucleotides not matched to a gene: 6. Germline V CDR1 and CDR2: LGHNA, YSLEER. This CDR3 is built from 17 residues. The DNA for the CDR3 is TGCGCCAGCAGCCAAGATGGGGCTAGCGGGGGGGCAGAGACCCAGTACTTC. This sequence encodes CASSQDGASGGAETQYF.

The chain uses TRBV19 and TRBJ2-7; the D gene is possibly TRBD2 (5 bases). The CDR3 is made up of 12 amino acids. Deletions cut 3 bases from V and 3 bases from J, with 6 bases between. Germline loops: CDR1 LNHDA, CDR2 SQIVND (reference sequence). The CDR3 loop reads CASSIGGYEQYF. CDR3 nucleotides: TGTGCCAGTAGTATCGGAGGCTACGAGCAGTACTTC.

The chain joins TRBV6-1 to TRBJ2-2, with no clear D. Germline assignment: CDR1 MNHNS and CDR2 SASEGT. The CDR3 is 15 amino acids. Trimming left V 7 bases short and J 0 bases short, with 12 bases between. CDR3 in DNA: TGTGCCAGCAAATTGGACGGATCGAACACCGGGGAGCTGTTTTTT. Translating it yields CASKLDGSNTGELFF.

The chain has TRBV6-4 and TRBJ2-3, with D tentatively TRBD2 (6 bases). V was clipped by 0 bases and J by 0 bases, with 10 bases between them. CDR1 and CDR2 from the germline V gene are MRHNA and SNTAGT. The CDR3 covers 16 residues. The CDR3 protein is CASSDSGGTSTDTQYF. CDR3 sequence (DNA): TGTGCCAGCAGTGACTCTGGTGGGACTAGCACAGATACGCAGTATTTT.

The V call is TRBV11-3, the J call TRBJ1-2, with D unresolved. The CDR3 has 15 residues. Germline CDR1 and CDR2: SGHNT and YENEEA. V lost 0 bases and J 7 bases, leaving 15 bases between the germline ends. The CDR3 spells CASSLDSLGSRGYTF. In DNA, the CDR3 is TGTGCCAGCAGCTTAGATAGTCTCGGATCGCGTGGCTACACCTTC.

V and J are TRBV19 and TRBJ1-3, with D uncertain. V was shortened by 2 bases and J by 4 bases, with 9 bases between the two germline ends. The CDR3 is made up of 14 amino acids. CDR1 is LNHDA, CDR2 SQIVND, per germline (reference sequence). The CDR3, as DNA: TGTGCCAGTAGTATAAAGGTCCCCGGAAACACCATATATTTT. It codes for CASSIKVPGNTIYF. The full variable domain, completed using reference TRBV19 and TRBJ1-3, is DGGITQSPKYLFRKEGQNVTLSCEQNLNHDAMYWYRQDPGQGLRLIYYSQIVNDFQKGDIAEGYSVSREKKESFPLTVTSAQKNPTAFYLCASSIKVPGNTIYFGEGSWLTVV.

This chain uses TRBV6-1 with TRBJ1-1; D may be TRBD1 (5 bases). This CDR3 contains 13 residues. CDR1 and CDR2 from the germline V gene are MNHNS and SASEGT. V was clipped by 7 bases and J by 1 base, with 10 bases between them. CDR3 DNA sequence: TGTGCCAGCAATTGGGGGGGGAACACTGAAGCTTTCTTT. Amino acids: CASNWGGNTEAFF.

The chain couples TRBV20-1 to TRBJ1-1; D might be TRBD1 (5 bases). The length of the CDR3 is 11 residues. Germline CDR1 reads DFQATT; CDR2 reads SNEGSKA (reference sequence). CDR3 sequence (DNA): TGCAGCGTTAGGGCGGGGCCTGAAGCTTTCTTT. As protein: CSVRAGPEAFF.

The J gene is TRBJ1-2, the V gene TRBV6-1; TRBD1 is a possible D gene (5 bases). The CDR3 sequence is 15 residues long. Trimming removed 1 base from V and 1 base from J, with 10 bases in between. Germline CDR1 and CDR2: MNHNS and SASEGT. The CDR3 loop is CASSEGGGGNYGYTF. The CDR3 region has the DNA TGTGCCAGCAGTGAAGGTGGGGGAGGTAACTATGGCTACACCTTC.

V is TRBV27 and J is TRBJ2-1; possibly TRBD1 for D (6 bases). Trimming removed 6 bases from V and 1 base from J, with 10 bases in between. The germline CDR1 and CDR2 sequences are MNHEY and SMNVEV (reference sequence). The CDR3 covers 14 residues. This chain's CDR3 is CASRPTGSYNEQFF. The CDR3 bases are TGTGCCAGCAGACCGACAGGTTCCTACAATGAGCAGTTCTTC.

This chain joins TRBV19 and TRBJ2-1; 12 bases fit TRBD2. Germline assignment: CDR1 LNHDA and CDR2 SQIVND (reference sequence). This CDR3 spans 18 amino acids. Trimming removed 3 bases from V and 8 bases from J; junction bases left unmatched: 14. CDR3 sequence reads: CASSISSGRGYWLDEQFF. CDR3 bases: TGTGCCAGTAGTATCTCTAGCGGGAGGGGATATTGGCTCGATGAGCAGTTCTTC.

This rearrangement joins TRBV20-1 to TRBJ1-3, with D possibly matching TRBD1 (6 bases). CDR3 length equals 14 residues. Trimming took off 3 bases at V and 0 bases at J, with 9 bases between the two ends. Looked up from germline, CDR1 is DFQATT and CDR2 is SNEGSKA (reference sequence). The CDR3 coding sequence is TGCAGTGCTAGGGACAGAGACTCTGGAAACACCATATATTTT. It translates to CSARDRDSGNTIYF.

J is TRBJ1-1 and V is TRBV2, with D possibly being TRBD1 (5 bases). The germline V and J ends were trimmed by 5 bases and 4 bases, with 17 bases remaining between them. This CDR3 region has 15 residues. Germline V gives CDR1 SNHLY, CDR2 FYNNEI. DNA of the CDR3: TGTGCCAGCAGTACCCCGAGGCAGGGCGTCACTGAAGCTTTCTTT. Amino acid sequence: CASSTPRQGVTEAFF.

This clonotype was counted a few times. The V gene is TRBV19, the J gene TRBJ1-5, with 8 bases matching TRBD1. The length of the CDR3 is 16 residues. V gave up 4 bases and J gave up 7 bases; unmatched junction bases: 12. CDR1 is LNHDA and CDR2 is SQIVND in the germline V gene (reference sequence). The CDR3 spells CASSTARTGMRQPQHF. The CDR3 coding sequence is TGTGCCAGTAGTACGGCAAGGACAGGGATGCGCCAGCCCCAGCATTTT.

The chain uses TRBV7-2 and TRBJ2-5; TRBD2 matches at 7 bases. CDR1 is SGHTA, CDR2 FQGNSA, per germline. The V segment lost 2 bases and the J segment 5 bases; nucleotides outside the gene matches: 11. The CDR3 extends over 16 amino acids. CDR3 sequence: CASSLNALAALETQYF. The DNA for the CDR3 is TGTGCCAGCAGCTTAAATGCCCTAGCGGCCCTGGAGACCCAGTACTTC.

This chain uses TRBV4-3 with TRBJ2-1, with 10 bases matching TRBD2. CDR1 is LGHNA and CDR2 is YSLEER in the germline V gene. The length of the CDR3 is 18 residues. With 0 bases clipped from V and 0 bases from J, the junction kept 5 bases outside the gene matches. The CDR3 spells CASSQDRLAGVSYNEQFF. The DNA of the CDR3 is TGCGCCAGCAGCCAAGATCGGCTAGCGGGGGTCTCCTACAATGAGCAGTTCTTC.

The chain links TRBV7-9 to TRBJ1-4, with 8 bases that match TRBD1. The germline CDR1 and CDR2 sequences are SEHNR and FQNEAQ (reference sequence). Germline trimming cut 2 bases from V and 6 bases from J; bases unmatched to any gene: 5. The CDR3 totals 15 residues. CDR3 in amino acids: CASSLTQGGDEKLFF. Here the CDR3 DNA reads TGTGCCAGCAGCTTAACACAGGGGGGTGATGAAAAACTGTTTTTT.

This clonotype showed up just a few times. The V call is TRBV19, the J call TRBJ1-5, with D perhaps matching TRBD1 (5 bases). V was clipped by 8 bases and J by 4 bases, with 21 bases between them. Per germline, CDR1 LNHDA and CDR2 SQIVND (reference sequence). The CDR3 is made up of 16 amino acids. For the CDR3, the DNA is TGTGCCAGTTCCCCCTCCGGGGGGGTCTCTAATCAGCCCCAGCATTTT. Protein product: CASSPSGGVSNQPQHF.

The chain links TRBV7-9 to TRBJ2-7; the D call may be TRBD1 or TRBD2 (5 bases each). Between the trimmed V and J ends, which lost 1 base and 6 bases, there was a span of 13 bases. CDR1 and CDR2 (germline): SEHNR, FQNEAQ (reference sequence). This CDR3 region has 14 residues. The CDR3 bases are TGTGCCAGCAGCTTAGAACTAGGGACGTTCGAGCAGTACTTC. Amino acid sequence: CASSLELGTFEQYF.

J is TRBJ2-1 and V is TRBV20-1; TRBD1 or TRBD2 may be the D gene (5 bases each). V lost 3 bases and J 7 bases, leaving 19 bases between the germline ends. Germline CDR1 and CDR2: DFQATT and SNEGSKA (reference sequence). This CDR3 is 15 amino acids long. CDR3: CSARGPRRMGNEQFF. CDR3 DNA sequence: TGCAGTGCTAGGGGGCCCAGGAGGATGGGGAATGAGCAGTTCTTC.

Only a few counts were recorded for this clonotype. The V call is TRBV10-3, the J call TRBJ1-5; D unresolved. V was cut by 1 base and J by 1 base, with 11 bases left in between. This CDR3 comprises 16 residues. The V gene's germline CDR1 is ENHRY and CDR2 SYGVKD. For the CDR3, the DNA is TGTGCCATCAGTGAGTTACGGGGTGGGAGCAATCAGCCCCAGCATTTT. It is translated as CAISELRGGSNQPQHF.

This clonotype has more than one count but fewer than ten. This chain links TRBV15 with TRBJ2-1; D may be TRBD1 or TRBD2 (6 bases each). The V and J ends lost 0 bases and 4 bases respectively, with 13 bases between them. The germline CDR1 and CDR2 sequences are LNHNV and YYDKDF (reference sequence). The CDR3 loop spans 16 amino acids. The CDR3 here is CATSRERGEPYNEQFF. CDR3 bases: TGTGCCACCAGCAGAGAAAGGGGGGAGCCATACAATGAGCAGTTCTTC.

A single count supports this clonotype. As DNA, the CDR3 is TGTGCCAGCAGCCGGTCCGGGACAGGGAAGGGGCGCACTGAAGCTTTCTTT. Translated, it gives CASSRSGTGKGRTEAFF. The V gene is TRBV5-4, the J gene TRBJ1-1; 9 nucleotides agree with TRBD1. This CDR3 has 17 amino acids. The V gene end was trimmed by 4 bases and the J gene end by 4 bases; junction bases not matched to a gene: 14. Germline-derived CDR1 and CDR2 are SGHNT and YYREEE (reference sequence).

The chain employs TRBV7-6 and TRBJ1-2; D is undetermined. This CDR3 comprises 11 residues. V was pared by 0 bases and J by 12 bases, with 8 bases between. The germline gives CDR1 SGHVS, CDR2 FNYEAQ. CDR3 protein: CASSLASWDTF. CDR3 bases: TGTGCCAGCAGCTTAGCCAGTTGGGACACCTTC.